One sample yielded the 21 T cell receptor beta chains listed below, sequenced in a study of T cell responses to AZD1222 COVID-19 vaccine. Sequenced by immunoSEQ multiplex PCR; TCRdb stores in-frame clones only, minus some. The repertoire holds about 91,000 clones, with approximately 91% as singletons. The sample was peripheral blood, taken on day 0 of AZD1222 vaccination. The receptors were sampled from an adult in good health.

The V call is TRBV4-1, the J call TRBJ2-3; the D gene could be TRBD1 or TRBD2 (5 bases each). The V and J ends lost 3 bases and 0 bases respectively, with 13 bases between them. Germline CDR1 reads MGHRA; CDR2 reads YSYEKL. This CDR3 spans 16 amino acids. CDR3 protein: CASSHDPWDSTDTQYF. The CDR3, as DNA: TGCGCCAGCAGCCACGATCCGTGGGACAGCACAGATACGCAGTATTTT.

The V gene is TRBV7-8, the J gene TRBJ2-3; TRBD2 aligns across 8 bases. Per the germline V gene, CDR1 is SGHVS and CDR2 is FQNEAQ. The CDR3 is 16 amino acids. V shed 2 bases and J 4 bases; nucleotides not matched to a gene: 8. CDR3 nucleotide sequence: TGTGCCAGCAGCTTACGAAACGCGGGAGGAGCAGATACGCAGTATTTT. This sequence encodes CASSLRNAGGADTQYF.

In its sample, this clone was seen once. The V and J genes are TRBV2 and TRBJ1-2; D might be TRBD1 (6 bases). V gave up 10 bases and J gave up 6 bases, with 18 bases separating them. CDR1 SNHLY and CDR2 FYNNEI come from the germline V gene. The CDR3 runs to 13 residues. CDR3 DNA: TGTGCCATTTCGACGGGGGGGGCGAATGGCTACACCTTC. This sequence encodes CAISTGGANGYTF.

The rearrangement links TRBV6-5 to TRBJ1-4; D may be TRBD1 (6 bases). CDR1 and CDR2 from the germline V gene are MNHEY and SVGAGI. V was trimmed by 6 bases and J by 7 bases, leaving 15 bases between them. The CDR3 length is 14 residues. The CDR3 sequence: CASSLRGLAEKLFF. The CDR3 coding sequence is TGTGCCAGCAGCCTCAGGGGCCTTGCTGAAAAACTGTTTTTT.

The chain couples TRBV7-2 to TRBJ1-4, with 7 bases matching TRBD1. The V gene end was trimmed by 2 bases and the J gene end by 4 bases; junction bases not matched to a gene: 4. Germline CDR1 and CDR2: SGHTA and FQGNSA. The CDR3 covers 15 residues. The CDR3, as DNA: TGTGCCAGCAGCTTAACCCCAGGGGGTAATGAAAAACTGTTTTTT. Translated, it gives CASSLTPGGNEKLFF.

The chain has TRBV3-1 (or the pseudogene TRBV3-2) and TRBJ2-7, with TRBD1 identical over 8 bases. The CDR3 runs 15 residues. Germline V gene sequence: CDR1 LGHDT, CDR2 YNNKEL (reference sequence). V gave up 4 bases and J gave up 7 bases; unmatched junction bases: 12. CDR3 region: CASSLKRETGDEQYF. Written as DNA, the CDR3 is TGTGCCAGCAGCCTTAAAAGAGAGACAGGGGATGAGCAGTACTTC.

V gene TRBV9 combines with J gene TRBJ2-7; 7 bases agree with TRBD1. The CDR3 extends over 16 amino acids. Germline V lookup: CDR1 SGDLS, CDR2 YYNGEE. The J segment lost 3 bases and the V segment lost 4 bases, leaving 13 bases of the junction unmatched. The CDR3 region is CASSKSRDRSRYEQYF. CDR3 coding DNA: TGTGCCAGCAGCAAGTCCCGGGACAGATCTCGCTACGAGCAGTACTTC.

This clone showed up just once. The gene calls are TRBV19 and TRBJ2-2; D unclear. This CDR3 region has 14 residues. With 5 bases removed from V and 4 bases from J, the gap between germline ends came to 11 bases. Germline V CDR1 and CDR2: LNHDA, SQIVND (reference sequence). The CDR3 DNA follows: TGTGCCAGTAGTTACATCCAAGGCACCGGGGAGCTGTTTTTT. Translation gives CASSYIQGTGELFF.

The chain links TRBV4-1 to TRBJ1-5; no clear D. Trimming removed 5 bases at V and 5 bases at J, with 10 bases between. CDR1 is MGHRA, CDR2 YSYEKL, per germline. This CDR3 has 13 amino acids. The CDR3: CASSIGPYQPQHF. DNA for the CDR3: TGCGCCAGCAGCATCGGGCCGTATCAGCCCCAGCATTTT.

A single count supports this clone. The chain is built from TRBV3-1 (or the pseudogene TRBV3-2) and TRBJ1-6, with D unresolved. The V and J ends lost 4 bases and 8 bases respectively, with 15 bases between them. Germline assignment: CDR1 LGHDT and CDR2 YNNKEL (reference sequence). This CDR3 comprises 15 residues. This chain's CDR3 is CASSPEVIVYSPLHF. As DNA, the CDR3 is TGTGCCAGCAGCCCCGAAGTAATAGTGTATTCACCCCTCCACTTT.

This clone has only a few counts. J is TRBJ1-6 and V is TRBV7-3; 9 positions agree with TRBD1. CDR1 SGHTA and CDR2 FQGTGA come from the germline V gene. The CDR3 is 13 residues long. J was trimmed by 10 bases and V by 3 bases; bases with no gene match: 1. The CDR3: CASSFDRGSPLHF. CDR3 nucleotides: TGTGCCAGCAGCTTTGACAGGGGGTCACCCCTCCACTTT. Full variable domain (remainder filled in from reference TRBV7-3 and TRBJ1-6): GAGVSQTPSNKVTEKGKYVELRCDPISGHTALYWYRQSLGQGPEFLIYFQGTGAADDSGLPNDRFFAVRPEGSVSTLKIQRTERGDSAVYLCASSFDRGSPLHFGNGTRLTVT.

The chain links TRBV4-1 to TRBJ1-5; D may be TRBD1 (5 bases). CDR3 size: 16 residues. The germline gives CDR1 MGHRA, CDR2 YSYEKL. Trimming removed 2 bases at V and 7 bases at J, with 18 bases between. CDR3 loop: CASSQTLLRGPQPQHF. For the CDR3, the DNA is TGCGCCAGCAGCCAAACTTTATTGAGGGGTCCCCAGCCCCAGCATTTT.

The chain has TRBV11-2 and TRBJ2-4; the D gene is possibly TRBD1 (5 bases). The V gene lost 3 bases and the J gene lost 7 bases, with 10 bases spanning the gap. Germline assignment: CDR1 SGHAT and CDR2 FQNNGV. The CDR3 runs 13 residues. The DNA for the CDR3 is TGTGCCAGCAGCTTTGCAGGGATGAACATTCAGTACTTC. Translating gives CASSFAGMNIQYF. Complete variable domain (other parts from reference TRBV11-2 and TRBJ2-4): EAGVAQSPRYKIIEKRQSVAFWCNPISGHATLYWYQQILGQGPKLLIQFQNNGVVDDSQLPKDRFSAERLKGVDSTLKIQPAKLEDSAVYLCASSFAGMNIQYFGAGTRLSVL.

The rearrangement joins TRBV6-2 or TRBV6-3 to TRBJ2-1, with 7 positions matching TRBD2. This CDR3 region has 16 residues. CDR1 MNHEY and CDR2 SVGEGT come from the germline V gene. After removal of 4 bases from V and 5 bases from J, the junction contained 11 bases not matched to a gene. The DNA for the CDR3 is TGTGCCAGCAGTTGGAGAGAGCGGGGCCCAAACAATGAGCAGTTCTTC. Translated: CASSWRERGPNNEQFF.

The rearrangement joins TRBV6-5 to TRBJ2-1; D is unresolved. The CDR3 is 13 amino acids. V dropped 6 bases and J dropped 1 base, with 7 bases sitting between them. Germline values: CDR1 MNHEY, CDR2 SVGAGI. Here the CDR3 reads CASRGQSYNEQFF. The CDR3 nucleotides are TGTGCCAGCAGGGGCCAATCCTACAATGAGCAGTTCTTC.

The chain has TRBV6-5 and TRBJ1-5, with D unclear. Trimming cost V 8 bases and J 6 bases, with 14 bases left between them. The germline gives CDR1 MNHEY, CDR2 SVGAGI. The CDR3 covers 13 residues. This chain's CDR3 is CASLEGIGQPQHF. The CDR3 DNA reads as TGTGCCAGCCTTGAGGGAATTGGTCAGCCCCAGCATTTT.

The V and J genes are TRBV6-5 and TRBJ1-2, with TRBD1 matching 9 bases. The junction had 2 bases not matched to a gene; V was cut back by 7 bases and J by 2 bases. The CDR3 loop spans 13 amino acids. Looked up from germline, CDR1 is MNHEY and CDR2 is SVGAGI. CDR3 sequence reads: CASTDRGNYGYTF. In DNA, the CDR3 is TGTGCCAGCACAGACAGGGGGAACTATGGCTACACCTTC.

CDR3 sequence: CASSLGLAGGERAGELFF. The CDR3 DNA reads TGTGCCAGCAGCCTGGGACTAGCGGGAGGAGAGCGGGCCGGGGAGCTGTTTTTT. The rearrangement joins TRBV5-5 to TRBJ2-2; TRBD2 aligns across 15 bases. Unmatched junction bases numbered 10, after V lost 4 bases and J lost 6 bases. The V gene's germline CDR1 is SGHKS and CDR2 YYEKEE (reference sequence). The CDR3 consists of 18 residues.

This clone was detected a few times. V and J are TRBV7-2 and TRBJ2-3; D call uncertain. V lost 1 base and J lost 5, with 10 bases in between. Germline assignment: CDR1 SGHTA and CDR2 FQGNSA. CDR3 length equals 14 residues. CDR3: CASSLDEFLDTQYF. The CDR3 nucleotides read TGTGCCAGCAGCTTAGATGAATTCCTAGATACGCAGTATTTT.

This clone is categorized as medium-sized. The chain employs TRBV27 and TRBJ1-6; D unclear. CDR1 is MNHEY, CDR2 SMNVEV, per germline (reference sequence). V shed 6 bases and J shed 6 bases, with 3 bases lying between them. CDR3 length: 11 residues. CDR3 sequence: CASRSNSPLHF. The CDR3 region has the DNA TGTGCCAGCAGGAGTAATTCACCCCTCCACTTT.

The J gene is TRBJ1-1, the V gene TRBV6-2 or TRBV6-3; D is perhaps TRBD1 (5 bases). Trimming cost V 0 bases and J 1 base, with 12 bases left between them. The germline V gene encodes CDR1 MNHEY and CDR2 SVGEGT. This CDR3 has 16 residues. CDR3 loop: CASSYSSGYKNTEAFF. The DNA of the CDR3 is TGTGCCAGCAGTTACTCGTCAGGGTATAAGAACACTGAAGCTTTCTTT.